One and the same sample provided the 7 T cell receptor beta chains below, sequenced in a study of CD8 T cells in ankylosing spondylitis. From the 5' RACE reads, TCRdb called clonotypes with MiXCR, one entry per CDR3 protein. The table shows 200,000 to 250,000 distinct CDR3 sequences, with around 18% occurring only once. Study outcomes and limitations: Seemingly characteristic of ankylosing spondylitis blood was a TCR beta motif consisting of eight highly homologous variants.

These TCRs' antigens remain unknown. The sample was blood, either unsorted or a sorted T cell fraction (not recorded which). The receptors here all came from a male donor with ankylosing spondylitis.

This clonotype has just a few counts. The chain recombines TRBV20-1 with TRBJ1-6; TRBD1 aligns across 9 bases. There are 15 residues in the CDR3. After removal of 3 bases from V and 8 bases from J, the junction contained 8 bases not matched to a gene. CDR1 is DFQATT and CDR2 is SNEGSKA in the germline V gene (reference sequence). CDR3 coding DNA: TGCAGTGCTAGGATCGTCGGACAGGGGTATTCACCCCTCCACTTT. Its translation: CSARIVGQGYSPLHF.

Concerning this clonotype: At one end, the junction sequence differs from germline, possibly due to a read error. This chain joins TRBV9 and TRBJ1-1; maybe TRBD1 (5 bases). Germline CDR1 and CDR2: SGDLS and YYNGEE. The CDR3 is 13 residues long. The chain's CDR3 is CASGVGQNTEAFF. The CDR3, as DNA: TGTGCCAGCGGCGTAGGACAGAACACTGAAGCTTTCTTT.

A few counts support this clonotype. The CDR3: CASSSGGLEAFF. The DNA of the CDR3 is TGTGCCAGCAGTTCCGGGGGTCTTGAAGCTTTCTTT. The chain uses TRBV27 and TRBJ1-1, with a possible D match to TRBD1 (5 bases). Germline-derived CDR1 and CDR2 are MNHEY and SMNVEV (reference sequence). The CDR3 is made up of 12 amino acids. Trimming removed 4 bases from V and 7 bases from J, with 10 bases in between.

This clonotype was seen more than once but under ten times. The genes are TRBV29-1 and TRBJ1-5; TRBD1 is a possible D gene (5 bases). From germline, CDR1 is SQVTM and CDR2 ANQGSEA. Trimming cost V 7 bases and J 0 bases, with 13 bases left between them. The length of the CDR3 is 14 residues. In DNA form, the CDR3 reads TGCAGCGCCTTGACAGAAAATAGCAATCAGCCCCAGCATTTT. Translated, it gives CSALTENSNQPQHF. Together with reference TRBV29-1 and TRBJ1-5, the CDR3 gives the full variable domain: SAVISQKPSRDICQRGTSLTIQCQVDSQVTMMFWYRQQPGQSLTLIATANQGSEATYESGFVIDKFPISRPNLTFSTLTVSNMSPEDSSIYLCSALTENSNQPQHFGDGTRLSIL.

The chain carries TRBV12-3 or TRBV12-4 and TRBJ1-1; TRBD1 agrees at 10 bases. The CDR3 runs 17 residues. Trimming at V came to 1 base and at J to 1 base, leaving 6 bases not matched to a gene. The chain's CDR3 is CASSLGTGGERNTEAFF. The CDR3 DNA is TGTGCCAGCAGTTTAGGGACAGGGGGTGAAAGGAACACTGAAGCTTTCTTT.

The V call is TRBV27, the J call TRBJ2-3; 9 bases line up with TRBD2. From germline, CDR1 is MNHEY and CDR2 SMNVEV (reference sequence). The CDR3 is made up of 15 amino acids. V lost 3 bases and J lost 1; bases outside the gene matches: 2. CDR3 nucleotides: TGTGCCAGCAGTTTTAGCGGGAGTGGCACAGATACGCAGTATTTT. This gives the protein CASSFSGSGTDTQYF.

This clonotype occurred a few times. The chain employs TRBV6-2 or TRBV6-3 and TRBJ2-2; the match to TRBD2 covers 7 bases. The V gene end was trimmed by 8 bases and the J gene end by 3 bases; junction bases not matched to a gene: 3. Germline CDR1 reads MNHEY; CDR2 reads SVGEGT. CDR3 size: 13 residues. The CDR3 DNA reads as TGTGCCAGCTGTGCGGGAGACACCGGGGAGCTGTTTTTT. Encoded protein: CASCAGDTGELFF.